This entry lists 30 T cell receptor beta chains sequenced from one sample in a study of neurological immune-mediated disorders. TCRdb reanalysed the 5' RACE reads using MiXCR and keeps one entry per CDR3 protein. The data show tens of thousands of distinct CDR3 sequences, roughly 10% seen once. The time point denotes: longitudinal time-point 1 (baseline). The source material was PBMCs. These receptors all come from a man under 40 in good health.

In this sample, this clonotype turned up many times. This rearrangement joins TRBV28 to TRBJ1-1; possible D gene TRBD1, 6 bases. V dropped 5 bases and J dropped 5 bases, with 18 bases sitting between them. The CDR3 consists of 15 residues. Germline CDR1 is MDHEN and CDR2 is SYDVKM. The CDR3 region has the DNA TGTGCCAGCAGTACCGGAGGGCAGGGGAGTACTGAAGCTTTCTTT. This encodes CASSTGGQGSTEAFF.

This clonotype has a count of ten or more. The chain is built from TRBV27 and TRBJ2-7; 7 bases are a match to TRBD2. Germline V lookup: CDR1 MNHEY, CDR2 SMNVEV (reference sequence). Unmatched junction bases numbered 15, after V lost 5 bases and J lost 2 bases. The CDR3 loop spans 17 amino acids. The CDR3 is CASSIKTRDYRPYEQYF. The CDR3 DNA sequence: TGTGCCAGCAGTATCAAAACCCGGGACTATCGTCCCTACGAGCAGTACTTC.

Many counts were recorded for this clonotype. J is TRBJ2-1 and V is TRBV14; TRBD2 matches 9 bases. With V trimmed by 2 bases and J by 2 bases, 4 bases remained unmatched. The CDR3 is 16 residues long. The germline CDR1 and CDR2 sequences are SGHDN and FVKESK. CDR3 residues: CASSQNSGSPYNEQFF. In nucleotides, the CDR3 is TGTGCCAGCAGCCAAAATAGCGGGAGCCCCTACAATGAGCAGTTCTTC.

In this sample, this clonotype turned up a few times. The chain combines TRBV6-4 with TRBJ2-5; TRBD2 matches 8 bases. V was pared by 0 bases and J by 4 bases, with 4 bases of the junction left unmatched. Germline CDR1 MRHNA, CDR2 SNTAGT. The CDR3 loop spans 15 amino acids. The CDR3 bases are TGTGCCAGCAGTGACTCAGCGGGGGCGGGAGAGACCCAGTACTTC. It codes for CASSDSAGAGETQYF.

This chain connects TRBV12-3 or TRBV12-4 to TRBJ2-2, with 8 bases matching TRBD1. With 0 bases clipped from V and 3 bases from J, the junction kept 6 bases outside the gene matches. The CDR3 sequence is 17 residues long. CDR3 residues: CASSLALEQGDTGELFF. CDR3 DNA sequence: TGTGCCAGCAGTTTAGCGCTCGAACAGGGGGACACCGGGGAGCTGTTTTTT.

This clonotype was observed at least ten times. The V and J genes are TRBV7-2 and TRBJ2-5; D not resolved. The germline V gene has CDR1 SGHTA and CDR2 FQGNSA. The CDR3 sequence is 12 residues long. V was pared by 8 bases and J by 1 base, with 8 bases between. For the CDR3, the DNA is TGTGCCAGCTCAGCGTCCCAAGAGACCCAGTACTTC. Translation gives CASSASQETQYF.

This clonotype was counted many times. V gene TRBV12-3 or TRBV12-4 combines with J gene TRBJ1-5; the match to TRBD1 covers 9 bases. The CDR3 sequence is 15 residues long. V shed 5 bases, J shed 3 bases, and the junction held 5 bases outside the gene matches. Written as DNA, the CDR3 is TGTGCCAGCAGTCTTAGACAGGGGGACAATCAGCCCCAGCATTTT. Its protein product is CASSLRQGDNQPQHF.

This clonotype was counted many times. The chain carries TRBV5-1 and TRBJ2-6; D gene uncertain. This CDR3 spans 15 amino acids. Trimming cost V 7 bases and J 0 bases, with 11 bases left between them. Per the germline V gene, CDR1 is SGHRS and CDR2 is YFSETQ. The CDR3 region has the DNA TGCGCCAGCTCCAAGACGGCCTCTGGGGCCAACGTCCTGACTTTC. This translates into CASSKTASGANVLTF.

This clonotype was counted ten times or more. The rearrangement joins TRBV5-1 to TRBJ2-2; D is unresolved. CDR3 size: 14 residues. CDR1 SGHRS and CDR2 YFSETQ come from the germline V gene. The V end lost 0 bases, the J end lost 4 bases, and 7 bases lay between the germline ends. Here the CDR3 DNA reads TGCGCCAGCAGCTTGGCCACAAGCACCGGGGAGCTGTTTTTT. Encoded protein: CASSLATSTGELFF.

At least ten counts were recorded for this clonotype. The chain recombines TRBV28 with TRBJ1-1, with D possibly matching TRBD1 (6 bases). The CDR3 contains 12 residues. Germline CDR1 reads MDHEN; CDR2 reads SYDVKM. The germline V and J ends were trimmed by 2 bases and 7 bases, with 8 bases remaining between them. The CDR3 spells CASSLVDSEAFF. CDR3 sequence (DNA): TGTGCCAGCAGTTTAGTGGACAGTGAAGCTTTCTTT.

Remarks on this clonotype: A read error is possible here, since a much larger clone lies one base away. CDR3 nucleotide sequence: TGCTGTGCCCACGACAGGGGGGGCTATGGCTACACCTTC. As protein: CCAHDRGGYGYTF. V usage is TRBV20-1 and J usage is TRBJ1-2, with 9 positions matching TRBD1. The germline gives CDR1 DFQATT, CDR2 SNEGSKA (reference sequence). The CDR3 contains 13 residues.

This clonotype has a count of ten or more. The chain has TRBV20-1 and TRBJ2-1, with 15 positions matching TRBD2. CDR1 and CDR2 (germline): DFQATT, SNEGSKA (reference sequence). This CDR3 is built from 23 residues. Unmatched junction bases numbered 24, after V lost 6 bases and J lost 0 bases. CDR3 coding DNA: TGCAGTGCGCTAACGGTCCGGGGGCAGTCCGGGACTAGCGGGGGGATCTCCTACAATGAGCAGTTCTTC. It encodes CSALTVRGQSGTSGGISYNEQFF.

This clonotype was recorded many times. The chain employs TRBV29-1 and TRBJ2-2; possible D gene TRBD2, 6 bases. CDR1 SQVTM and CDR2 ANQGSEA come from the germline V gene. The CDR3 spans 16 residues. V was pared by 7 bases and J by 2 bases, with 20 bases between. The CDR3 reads CSAGTGSGINTGELFF. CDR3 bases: TGCAGCGCCGGCACCGGGAGCGGAATTAACACCGGGGAGCTGTTTTTT.

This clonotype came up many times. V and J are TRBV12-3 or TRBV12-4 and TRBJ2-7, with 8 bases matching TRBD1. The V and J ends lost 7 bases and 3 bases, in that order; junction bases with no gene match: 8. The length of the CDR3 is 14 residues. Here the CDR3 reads CASTTSTGGYEQYF. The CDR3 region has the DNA TGTGCCAGCACCACTTCTACAGGGGGCTACGAGCAGTACTTC.

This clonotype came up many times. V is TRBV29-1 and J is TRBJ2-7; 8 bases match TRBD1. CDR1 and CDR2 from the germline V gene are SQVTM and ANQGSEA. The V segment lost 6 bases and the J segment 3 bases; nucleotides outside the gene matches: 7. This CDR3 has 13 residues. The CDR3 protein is CSVGQGLLYEQYF. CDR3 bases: TGCAGCGTCGGACAGGGTCTTCTCTACGAGCAGTACTTC.

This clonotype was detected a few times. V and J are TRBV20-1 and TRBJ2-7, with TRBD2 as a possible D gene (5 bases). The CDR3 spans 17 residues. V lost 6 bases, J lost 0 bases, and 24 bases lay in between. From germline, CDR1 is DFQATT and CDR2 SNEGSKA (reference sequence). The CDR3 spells CSARSPRGEASSYEQYF. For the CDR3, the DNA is TGCAGTGCCCGTTCCCCCCGGGGAGAGGCAAGCTCCTACGAGCAGTACTTC.

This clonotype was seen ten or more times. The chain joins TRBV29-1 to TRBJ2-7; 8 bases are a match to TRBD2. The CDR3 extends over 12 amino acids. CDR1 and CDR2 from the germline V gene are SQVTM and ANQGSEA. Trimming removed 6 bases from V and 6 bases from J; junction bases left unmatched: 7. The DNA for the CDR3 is TGCAGCGTAGCCCGGGGGGGGAGCGAGCAGTACTTC. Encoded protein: CSVARGGSEQYF.

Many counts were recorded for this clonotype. The chain's CDR3 is CASGSSYNSPLHF. The CDR3 nucleotides read TGTGCCAGTGGATCCTCCTATAATTCACCCCTCCACTTT. The rearrangement links TRBV3-1 to TRBJ1-6; D is uncertain. Germline assignment: CDR1 LGHDT and CDR2 YNNKEL (reference sequence). The V and J ends lost 9 bases and 0 bases respectively, with 6 bases between them. The length of the CDR3 is 13 residues.

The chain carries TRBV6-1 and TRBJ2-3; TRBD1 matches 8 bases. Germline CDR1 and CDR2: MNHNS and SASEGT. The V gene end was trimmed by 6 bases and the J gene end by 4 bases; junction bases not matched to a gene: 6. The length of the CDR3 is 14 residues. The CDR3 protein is CASRRQGSADTQYF. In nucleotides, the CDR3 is TGTGCCAGCAGGAGACAGGGGAGCGCAGATACGCAGTATTTT.

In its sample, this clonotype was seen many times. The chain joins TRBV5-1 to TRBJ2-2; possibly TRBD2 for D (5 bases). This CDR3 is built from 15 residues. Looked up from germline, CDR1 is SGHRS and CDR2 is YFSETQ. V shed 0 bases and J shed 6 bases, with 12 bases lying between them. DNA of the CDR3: TGCGCCAGCAGCTTGGATCTAGCTAGCTCCGGGGAGCTGTTTTTT. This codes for CASSLDLASSGELFF.

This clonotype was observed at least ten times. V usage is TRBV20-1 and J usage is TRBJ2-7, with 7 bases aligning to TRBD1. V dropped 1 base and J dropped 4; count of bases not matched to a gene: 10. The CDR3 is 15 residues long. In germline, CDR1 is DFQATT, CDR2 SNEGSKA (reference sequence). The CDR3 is CSARVGQEPSYEQYF. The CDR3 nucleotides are TGCAGTGCTAGAGTAGGACAGGAGCCGTCATACGAGCAGTACTTC.

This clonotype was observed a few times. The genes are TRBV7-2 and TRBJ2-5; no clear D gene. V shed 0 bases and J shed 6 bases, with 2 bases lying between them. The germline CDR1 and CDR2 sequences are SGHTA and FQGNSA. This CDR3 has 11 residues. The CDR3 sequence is CASSLAQTQYF. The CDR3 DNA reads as TGTGCCAGCAGCTTAGCACAGACCCAGTACTTC.

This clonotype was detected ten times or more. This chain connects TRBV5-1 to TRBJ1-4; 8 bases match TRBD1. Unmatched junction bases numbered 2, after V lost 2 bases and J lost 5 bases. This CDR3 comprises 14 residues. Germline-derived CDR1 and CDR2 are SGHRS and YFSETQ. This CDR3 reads CASSFTGGNEKLFF. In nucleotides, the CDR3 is TGCGCCAGCAGCTTTACAGGGGGGAATGAAAAACTGTTTTTT.

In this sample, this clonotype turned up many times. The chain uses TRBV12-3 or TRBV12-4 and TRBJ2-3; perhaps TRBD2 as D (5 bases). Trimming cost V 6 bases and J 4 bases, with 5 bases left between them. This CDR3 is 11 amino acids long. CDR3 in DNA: TGTGCCAGCAGACTAGCAGATACGCAGTATTTT. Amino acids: CASRLADTQYF.

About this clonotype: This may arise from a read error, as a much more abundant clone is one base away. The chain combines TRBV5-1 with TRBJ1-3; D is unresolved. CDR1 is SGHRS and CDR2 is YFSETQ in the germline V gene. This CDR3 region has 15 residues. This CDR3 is CASSLDSSSGTTIYF. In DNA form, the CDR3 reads TGCGCCAGCAGCTTGGATTCAAGCTCTGGAACCACCATATATTTT.

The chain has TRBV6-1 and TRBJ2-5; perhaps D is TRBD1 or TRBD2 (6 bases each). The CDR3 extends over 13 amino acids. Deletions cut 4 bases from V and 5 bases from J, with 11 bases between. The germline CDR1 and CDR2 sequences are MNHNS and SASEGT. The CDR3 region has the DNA TGTGCCAGCAGTGCCGGGGGCGCGGAGACCCAGTACTTC. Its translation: CASSAGGAETQYF.

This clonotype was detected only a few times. As DNA, the CDR3 is TGCGCCAGCAGCACAGGACAGGGGGGCAACAATGAGCAGTTCTTC. Protein: CASSTGQGGNNEQFF. V usage is TRBV5-1 and J usage is TRBJ2-1; TRBD1 agrees at 10 bases. Per germline, CDR1 SGHRS and CDR2 YFSETQ. The CDR3 has 15 residues. Trimming cost V 4 bases and J 5 bases; bases outside gene matches: 6.

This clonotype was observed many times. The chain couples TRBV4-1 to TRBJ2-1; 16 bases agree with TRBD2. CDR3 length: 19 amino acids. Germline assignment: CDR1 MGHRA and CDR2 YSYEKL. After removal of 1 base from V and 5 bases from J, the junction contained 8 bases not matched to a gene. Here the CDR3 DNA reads TGCGCCAGCAGCCAAGCCCCGGGACTAGCGGGAGGGTACAACAATGAGCAGTTCTTC. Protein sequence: CASSQAPGLAGGYNNEQFF.

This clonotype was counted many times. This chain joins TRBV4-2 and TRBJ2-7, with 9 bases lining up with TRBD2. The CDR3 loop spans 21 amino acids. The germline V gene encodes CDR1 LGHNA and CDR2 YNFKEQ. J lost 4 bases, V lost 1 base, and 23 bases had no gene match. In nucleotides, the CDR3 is TGTGCCAGCAGCCAAGTGGTTTTAGCGGGAGCTCGATCTCCCTTGGTTTACGAGCAGTACTTC. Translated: CASSQVVLAGARSPLVYEQYF.

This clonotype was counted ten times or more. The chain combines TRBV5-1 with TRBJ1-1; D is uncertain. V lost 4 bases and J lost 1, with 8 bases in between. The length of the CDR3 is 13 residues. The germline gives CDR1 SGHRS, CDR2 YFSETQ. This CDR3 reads CASSMTQNTEAFF. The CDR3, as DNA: TGCGCCAGCAGCATGACACAGAACACTGAAGCTTTCTTT.